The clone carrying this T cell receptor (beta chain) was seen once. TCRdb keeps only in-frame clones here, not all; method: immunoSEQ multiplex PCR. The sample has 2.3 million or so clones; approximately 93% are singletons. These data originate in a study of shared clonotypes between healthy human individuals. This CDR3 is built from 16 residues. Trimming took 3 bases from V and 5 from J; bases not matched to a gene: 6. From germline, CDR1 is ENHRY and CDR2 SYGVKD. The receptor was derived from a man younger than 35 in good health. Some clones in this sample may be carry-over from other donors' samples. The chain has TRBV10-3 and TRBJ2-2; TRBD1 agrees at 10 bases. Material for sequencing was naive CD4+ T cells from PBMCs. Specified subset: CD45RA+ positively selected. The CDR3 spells CAISDSRTGGTGELFF. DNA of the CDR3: TGTGCCATCAGTGATTCCAGGACAGGGGGAACCGGGGAGCTGTTTTTT.